These 3 T cell receptor beta chains came from one sample sequenced in a study of blood T cell repertoires in COVID-19. The repertoire was sequenced with immunoSEQ multiplex PCR; TCRdb's copy has only in-frame clones and lacks some. The table has roughly 43,000 clones, approximately 90% seen once. Input material: PBMCs or T cells enriched from blood (not recorded which). These receptor sequences come from a woman in her forties or fifties who had recovered from COVID-19.

The chain couples TRBV30 to TRBJ1-6; D may be TRBD1 (6 bases). The CDR3 runs 15 residues. Germline V gene data show CDR1 as GTSNPN and CDR2 as SVGIG (reference sequence). The germline V and J ends were trimmed by 4 bases and 4 bases, with 14 bases remaining between them. The CDR3 DNA is TGTGCCTGGAACAAAGCCGGGACATATAATTCACCCCTCCACTTT. Translation: CAWNKAGTYNSPLHF.

The chain recombines TRBV5-1 with TRBJ2-7, with 7 bases that match TRBD2. The CDR3 consists of 15 residues. V lost 0 bases to trimming and J lost 0 bases; unmatched junction nucleotides: 3. Looked up from germline, CDR1 is SGHRS and CDR2 is YFSETQ. The CDR3 sequence is CASSLVAGSSYEQYF. CDR3 nucleotides: TGCGCCAGCAGCTTGGTAGCGGGTAGCTCCTACGAGCAGTACTTC.

In this sample, this clone turned up once. This chain joins TRBV13 and TRBJ2-3, with 14 bases fitting TRBD2. This CDR3 spans 16 amino acids. V shed 4 bases, J shed 4 bases, and the junction held 4 bases outside the gene matches. Germline CDR1 is PRHDT and CDR2 is FYEKMQ (reference sequence). CDR3 protein: CASSSRTSGRPDTQYF. CDR3 nucleotides: TGTGCCAGCAGCTCGAGGACTAGCGGGAGGCCAGATACGCAGTATTTT.